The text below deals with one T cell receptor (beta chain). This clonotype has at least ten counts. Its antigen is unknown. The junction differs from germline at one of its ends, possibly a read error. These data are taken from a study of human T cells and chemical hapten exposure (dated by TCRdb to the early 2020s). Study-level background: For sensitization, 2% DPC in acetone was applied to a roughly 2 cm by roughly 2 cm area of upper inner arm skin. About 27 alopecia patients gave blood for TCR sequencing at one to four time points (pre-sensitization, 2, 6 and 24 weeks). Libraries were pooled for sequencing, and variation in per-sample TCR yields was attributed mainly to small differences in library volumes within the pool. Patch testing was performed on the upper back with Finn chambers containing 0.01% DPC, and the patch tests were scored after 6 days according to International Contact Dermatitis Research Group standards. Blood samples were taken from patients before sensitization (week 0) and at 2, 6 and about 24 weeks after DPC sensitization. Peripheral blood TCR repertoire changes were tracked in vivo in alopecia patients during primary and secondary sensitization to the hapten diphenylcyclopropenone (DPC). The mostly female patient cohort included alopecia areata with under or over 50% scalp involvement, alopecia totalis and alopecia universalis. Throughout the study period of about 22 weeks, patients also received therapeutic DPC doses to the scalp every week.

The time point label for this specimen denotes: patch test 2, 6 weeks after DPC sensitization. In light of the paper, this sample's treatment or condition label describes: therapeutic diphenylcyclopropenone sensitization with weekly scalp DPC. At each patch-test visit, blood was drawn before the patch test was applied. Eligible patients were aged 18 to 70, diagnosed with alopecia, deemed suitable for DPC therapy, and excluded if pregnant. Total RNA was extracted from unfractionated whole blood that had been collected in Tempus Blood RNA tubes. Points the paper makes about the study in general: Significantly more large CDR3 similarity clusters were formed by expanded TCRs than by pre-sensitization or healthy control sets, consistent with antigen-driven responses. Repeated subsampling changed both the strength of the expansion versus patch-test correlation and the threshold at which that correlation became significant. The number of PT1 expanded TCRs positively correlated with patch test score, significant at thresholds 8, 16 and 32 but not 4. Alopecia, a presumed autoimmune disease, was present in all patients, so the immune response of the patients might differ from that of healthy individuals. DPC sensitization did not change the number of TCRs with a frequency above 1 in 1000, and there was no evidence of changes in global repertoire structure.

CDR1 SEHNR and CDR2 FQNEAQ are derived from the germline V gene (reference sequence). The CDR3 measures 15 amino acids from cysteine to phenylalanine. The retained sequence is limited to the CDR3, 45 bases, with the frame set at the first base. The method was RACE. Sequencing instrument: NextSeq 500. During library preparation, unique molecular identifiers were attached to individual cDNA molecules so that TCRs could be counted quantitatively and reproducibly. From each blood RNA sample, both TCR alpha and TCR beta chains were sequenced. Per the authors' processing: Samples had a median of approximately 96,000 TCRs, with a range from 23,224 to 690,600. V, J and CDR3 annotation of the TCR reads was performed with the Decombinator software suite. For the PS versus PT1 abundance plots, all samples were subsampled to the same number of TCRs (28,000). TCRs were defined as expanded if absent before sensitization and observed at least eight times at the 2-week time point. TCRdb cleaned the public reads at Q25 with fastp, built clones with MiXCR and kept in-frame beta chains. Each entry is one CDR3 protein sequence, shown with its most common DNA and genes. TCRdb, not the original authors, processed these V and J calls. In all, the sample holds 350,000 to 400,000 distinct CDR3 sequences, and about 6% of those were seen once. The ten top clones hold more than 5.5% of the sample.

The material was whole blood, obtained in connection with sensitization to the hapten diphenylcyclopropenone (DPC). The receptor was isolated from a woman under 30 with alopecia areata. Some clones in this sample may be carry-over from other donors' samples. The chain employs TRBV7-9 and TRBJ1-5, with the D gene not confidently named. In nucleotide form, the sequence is TGTGCCAGCAGCCTAGCAGGTGGTAGCAATCAGCCCCAGCATTTT. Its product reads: CASSLAGGSNQPQHF.